This T cell receptor (beta chain) appears in the sequencing data of a study of T cell clones after liver transplantation. Study-level information: Third-party-reactive TCRbeta sequences from pre-transplant mixed lymphocyte reactions served as antigen-independent comparators. Apart from a few HCV-positive recipients, transplants were for non-autoimmune, non-viral reasons.

Measured with immunoSEQ multiplex PCR; TCRdb has only the in-frame clones, and not every one. The data hold 65,000 to 70,000 clones, with around 93% observed a single time. Whole-study findings and limits: A significant post-transplant drop in circulating graft-donor-reactive CD4 TCRbeta sequences occurred in most of the 8 subjects.

The CDR3 has 17 amino acids. Germline loops: CDR1 LGHNA, CDR2 YSLEER. V was cut by 1 base and J by 2 bases, with 16 bases left in between. A note on this clone: Its antigen is still unknown.

The sequence derives from a human patient who received a liver transplant. The graft donor may have given rise to some T cells. The chain couples TRBV4-3 to TRBJ2-3; D is perhaps TRBD2 (5 bases). The sequenced sample was CD4+ T cells from blood, obtained less than 28 months after liver transplant. CDR3 bases: TGCGCCAGCAGCCAAGTAATCGGGGTGGCCGTCACAGATACGCAGTATTTT. Encoded protein: CASSQVIGVAVTDTQYF.